This entry lists 8 T cell receptor beta chains sequenced from one sample in a study of regulatory T cells in long-lasting Graves disease. Time point noted: newly diagnosed GD, antithyroid drugs for less than 3 months. Construction of the TCR library relied on RNA isolated from PBMCs. For TCR beta, libraries came from iRepertoire HTBI primers and Arm-PCR of CDR3 regions. From the multiplex PCR reads, TCRdb called clonotypes with MiXCR, one entry per CDR3 protein. The top ten clones hold around 20% of a sample with about 350,000 distinct CDR3 sequences, roughly 17% of them seen once. These same data were also listed under a study on T cells in Graves' hyperthyroidism and ophthalmopathy.

Sequenced here: peripheral blood mononuclear cells (PBMCs), sampled at new diagnosis, from a patient treated with antithyroid drugs. The receptors here all came from a woman aged 18-29 years with Graves disease.

On this clonotype itself: Relative to the germline gene, one junction end is altered; a read error may explain this. The chain joins TRBV3-1 to TRBJ2-2; D might be TRBD1 (7 bases). The CDR3 length is 16 residues. CDR1 is LGHDT, CDR2 YNNKEL, per germline (reference sequence). The CDR3 DNA sequence: TGTGCCAGCAGGCAGGGGGGAGAAGCGAACACCGGGGAGCGGTTTTTT. Its translation: CASRQGGEANTGERFF.

A few counts support this clonotype. The gene calls are TRBV6-2 or TRBV6-3 and TRBJ1-1, with 10 bases lining up with TRBD1. The germline CDR1 and CDR2 sequences are MNHEY and SVGEGT. J gave up 6 bases and V 2 bases, and 6 bases lay outside the gene matches. The CDR3 spans 15 residues. The CDR3 reads CASSYGTGVIAEAFF. CDR3 in DNA: TGTGCCAGCAGTTACGGGACAGGGGTTATCGCTGAAGCTTTCTTT.

This clonotype has ten or more counts. V and J are TRBV5-6 and TRBJ2-3; 7 bases map to TRBD1. The CDR3 consists of 16 residues. Per the germline V gene, CDR1 is SGHDT and CDR2 is YYEEEE. V trimming: 3 bases; J trimming: 4 bases; junction bases outside the gene matches: 11. CDR3 nucleotides: TGTGCCAGCAGCTGGACCGGACAGGTCGTCGCAGATACGCAGTATTTT. Translated: CASSWTGQVVADTQYF. Filled out from reference TRBV5-6 and TRBJ2-3, the complete variable domain reads DAGVTQSPTHLIKTRGQQVTLRCSPKSGHDTVSWYQQALGQGPQFIFQYYEEEERQRGNFPDRFSGHQFPNYSSELNVNALLLGDSALYLCASSWTGQVVADTQYFGPGTRLTVL.

Ten or more counts support this clonotype. The chain is built from TRBV12-3 or TRBV12-4 and TRBJ2-7; 16 nucleotides align to TRBD2. The CDR3 runs to 15 residues. With V trimmed by 5 bases and J by 5 bases, 3 bases remained unmatched. The CDR3 sequence: CASSGTSGRGHEQYF. The DNA of the CDR3 is TGTGCCAGCAGTGGGACTAGCGGGAGGGGCCACGAGCAGTACTTC.

The sample holds one count of this clonotype. The V gene is TRBV19, the J gene TRBJ2-1; no clear D gene. CDR3 length equals 15 residues. V lost 3 bases and J lost 3, with 12 bases in between. Germline V gives CDR1 LNHDA, CDR2 SQIVND (reference sequence). CDR3 in amino acids: CASSIRFLVYNEQFF. CDR3 coding DNA: TGTGCCAGTAGTATCAGGTTTCTAGTCTACAATGAGCAGTTCTTC. Combining the CDR3 with reference TRBV19 and TRBJ2-1 gives the whole variable domain DGGITQSPKYLFRKEGQNVTLSCEQNLNHDAMYWYRQDPGQGLRLIYYSQIVNDFQKGDIAEGYSVSREKKESFPLTVTSAQKNPTAFYLCASSIRFLVYNEQFFGPGTRLTVL.

This clonotype was seen a few times. The chain carries TRBV5-6 and TRBJ1-6, with D hard to call. Germline V gene lookup returns CDR1 SGHDT and CDR2 YYEEEE. The CDR3 runs 12 residues. V lost 2 bases and J lost 10, with 7 bases in between. CDR3 in amino acids: CASSFYDSPLHF. The CDR3 DNA reads as TGTGCCAGCAGCTTTTATGACTCACCCCTCCACTTT.

Many counts were recorded for this clonotype. This chain uses TRBV4-1 with TRBJ2-3; TRBD1 aligns across 7 bases. CDR3 length equals 15 residues. Looked up from germline, CDR1 is MGHRA and CDR2 is YSYEKL. Trimming cost V 2 bases and J 2 bases; bases outside gene matches: 4. CDR3 amino acids: CASSQIGQDTDTQYF. CDR3 DNA: TGCGCCAGCAGCCAAATTGGACAGGACACAGATACGCAGTATTTT.

This clonotype was seen repeatedly, ten times or more. The CDR3 loop is CASSQGIFSGANVLTF. The CDR3 coding sequence is TGTGCCAGCAGCCAAGGCATTTTCTCTGGGGCCAACGTCCTGACTTTC. The chain joins TRBV3-1 to TRBJ2-6; D unclear. The CDR3 is made up of 16 amino acids. V lost 1 base to trimming and J lost 0 bases, with 7 bases between them. The V gene's germline CDR1 is LGHDT and CDR2 YNNKEL (reference sequence).